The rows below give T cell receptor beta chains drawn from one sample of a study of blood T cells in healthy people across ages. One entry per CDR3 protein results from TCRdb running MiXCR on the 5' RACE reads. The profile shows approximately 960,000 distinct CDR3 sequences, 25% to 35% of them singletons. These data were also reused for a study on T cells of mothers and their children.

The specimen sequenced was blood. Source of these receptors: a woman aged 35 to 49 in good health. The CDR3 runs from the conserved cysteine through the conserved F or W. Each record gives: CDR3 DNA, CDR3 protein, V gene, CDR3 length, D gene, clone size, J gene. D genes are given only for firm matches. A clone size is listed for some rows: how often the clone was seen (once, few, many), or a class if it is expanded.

CDR3 DNA: TGTGCCAGCAGCCCAGAGGGGACAGGGGGCTCCTATGGCTACACCTTC
CDR3 protein: CASSPEGTGGSYGYTF
V gene: TRBV7-2
CDR3 length: 16
D gene: TRBD1
clone size: few
J gene: TRBJ1-2

CDR3 DNA: TGTGCCAGCAGTGACCCTAGCGGGGCGTACAATGGGCAGTTCTTC
CDR3 protein: CASSDPSGAYNGQFF
V gene: TRBV6-1
CDR3 length: 15
D gene: TRBD2
clone size: .
J gene: TRBJ2-1

CDR3 DNA: TGTGCCAGCAGCCGTTTCCGGACAGGGGGGAATGAGCAGTTCTTC
CDR3 protein: CASSRFRTGGNEQFF
V gene: TRBV7-9
CDR3 length: 15
D gene: TRBD1
clone size: once
J gene: TRBJ2-1

CDR3 DNA: TGCGCCAGCAGCTTGACCGGACAGTACGAGCAGTACTTC
CDR3 protein: CASSLTGQYEQYF
V gene: TRBV5-1
CDR3 length: 13
D gene: .
clone size: .
J gene: TRBJ2-7

CDR3 DNA: TGCAGTGCTCCGCCCGTCAATGAGCAGTTCTTC
CDR3 protein: CSAPPVNEQFF
V gene: TRBV20-1
CDR3 length: 11
D gene: .
clone size: once
J gene: TRBJ2-1

CDR3 DNA: TGTGCCAGCTCCCTAGGGACAGGGGACGAAGAGACCCAGTACTTC
CDR3 protein: CASSLGTGDEETQYF
V gene: TRBV18
CDR3 length: 15
D gene: TRBD1
clone size: few
J gene: TRBJ2-5

CDR3 DNA: TGCAGCGTTGTCCTGGACAGATACCTCACTGAAGCTTTCTTT
CDR3 protein: CSVVLDRYLTEAFF
V gene: TRBV29-1
CDR3 length: 14
D gene: .
clone size: .
J gene: TRBJ1-1

CDR3 DNA: TGTGCCAGCAGAAGTACGACAGGGAGGACTGAAGCTTTCTTT
CDR3 protein: CASRSTTGRTEAFF
V gene: TRBV6-1
CDR3 length: 14
D gene: TRBD1
clone size: .
J gene: TRBJ1-1

CDR3 DNA: TGTGCCAGTAGGACCAAACTACTACTCACAGATACGCAGTATTTT
CDR3 protein: CASRTKLLLTDTQYF
V gene: TRBV19
CDR3 length: 15
D gene: .
clone size: few
J gene: TRBJ2-3

CDR3 DNA: TGTGCCAGCAGCCCACAGGCGTTGGGGGATACGCAGTATTTT
CDR3 protein: CASSPQALGDTQYF
V gene: TRBV7-3
CDR3 length: 14
D gene: .
clone size: .
J gene: TRBJ2-3

CDR3 DNA: TGCAGTGCTAGAGAGCTCTCTGGAAACACCATATATTTT
CDR3 protein: CSARELSGNTIYF
V gene: TRBV20-1
CDR3 length: 13
D gene: .
clone size: many
J gene: TRBJ1-3

CDR3 DNA: TGCGCCAGCAGCTGGCGGGAGGGCGGACAGTATGGCTACACCTTC
CDR3 protein: CASSWREGGQYGYTF
V gene: TRBV5-1
CDR3 length: 15
D gene: .
clone size: few
J gene: TRBJ1-2

CDR3 DNA: TGCGCCAGCAGCCACGCGAAGACAGGGTACGAGCAGTACTTC
CDR3 protein: CASSHAKTGYEQYF
V gene: TRBV4-3
CDR3 length: 14
D gene: TRBD1
clone size: .
J gene: TRBJ2-7

CDR3 DNA: TGTGCCAGCAGCGTAGGGCTAGCTGTAGATACGCAGTATTTT
CDR3 protein: CASSVGLAVDTQYF
V gene: TRBV9
CDR3 length: 14
D gene: .
clone size: .
J gene: TRBJ2-3

CDR3 DNA: TGTGCCATCAGTGCAGCAACCCAGGGTGGCGAGCAGTACTTC
CDR3 protein: CAISAATQGGEQYF
V gene: TRBV10-3
CDR3 length: 14
D gene: .
clone size: many
J gene: TRBJ2-7

CDR3 DNA: TGTGCCAGCAGCTTAGCGAAGGCTGCTAATCAGCCCCAGCATTTT
CDR3 protein: CASSLAKAANQPQHF
V gene: TRBV7-2
CDR3 length: 15
D gene: .
clone size: many
J gene: TRBJ1-5

CDR3 DNA: TGTGCCAGCAGTCGCCCCAGGGTACCACCCTACGAGCAGTACTTC
CDR3 protein: CASSRPRVPPYEQYF
V gene: TRBV28
CDR3 length: 15
D gene: .
clone size: many
J gene: TRBJ2-7

CDR3 DNA: TGTGCCAGCAGTATCCTTAGTGGACGGAACTATGGCTACACCTTC
CDR3 protein: CASSILSGRNYGYTF
V gene: TRBV6-5
CDR3 length: 15
D gene: .
clone size: .
J gene: TRBJ1-2

CDR3 DNA: TGCAGCGTGGGGGATAACAAGTACAATGAGCAGTTCTTC
CDR3 protein: CSVGDNKYNEQFF
V gene: TRBV29-1
CDR3 length: 13
D gene: .
clone size: few
J gene: TRBJ2-1

CDR3 DNA: TGTGCCAGCAGCTGGACCGGGGGACCCAATTCACCCCTCCACTTT
CDR3 protein: CASSWTGGPNSPLHF
V gene: TRBV5-6
CDR3 length: 15
D gene: .
clone size: .
J gene: TRBJ1-6

CDR3 DNA: TGCGCCAGCAGCTTGGGACGAGGGGACAACCAAGAGACCCAGTACTTC
CDR3 protein: CASSLGRGDNQETQYF
V gene: TRBV5-1
CDR3 length: 16
D gene: .
clone size: .
J gene: TRBJ2-5

CDR3 DNA: TGTGCCAGCAGTTTAGGTCTCCGGGACTCTGGGGCCAACGTCCTGACTTTC
CDR3 protein: CASSLGLRDSGANVLTF
V gene: TRBV28
CDR3 length: 17
D gene: .
clone size: few
J gene: TRBJ2-6

CDR3 DNA: TGTGCCAGCAGCTCATCGAGCGGGGGGGCTACAGATACGCAGTATTTT
CDR3 protein: CASSSSSGGATDTQYF
V gene: TRBV7-2
CDR3 length: 16
D gene: TRBD2
clone size: many
J gene: TRBJ2-3

CDR3 DNA: TGTGCCAGCAGATACAGGGGGGAGCCCAACACTGAAGCTTTCTTT
CDR3 protein: CASRYRGEPNTEAFF
V gene: TRBV12-3/TRBV12-4
CDR3 length: 15
D gene: TRBD1
clone size: .
J gene: TRBJ1-1

CDR3 DNA: TGTGCCAGCTCCCCCCTCGAACAGACAGGGAACAATGAGCAGTTCTTC
CDR3 protein: CASSPLEQTGNNEQFF
V gene: TRBV18
CDR3 length: 16
D gene: TRBD1
clone size: .
J gene: TRBJ2-1

CDR3 DNA: TGTGCCAGTAGTATCGGAGTAGCACAGAGAAATTCACCCCTCCACTTT
CDR3 protein: CASSIGVAQRNSPLHF
V gene: TRBV19
CDR3 length: 16
D gene: .
clone size: .
J gene: TRBJ1-6

CDR3 DNA: TGCAGTGCTCCTGACGACACCACCTCCTATAATTCACCCCTCCACTTT
CDR3 protein: CSAPDDTTSYNSPLHF
V gene: TRBV20-1
CDR3 length: 16
D gene: .
clone size: .
J gene: TRBJ1-6

CDR3 DNA: TGCAGTGCCCTTAGGGGGCTAGGGGACGAGCAGTACTTC
CDR3 protein: CSALRGLGDEQYF
V gene: TRBV20-1
CDR3 length: 13
D gene: TRBD1
clone size: many
J gene: TRBJ2-7

CDR3 DNA: TGTGCCAGCAGCTTAAGAGGAACAGGGAATAATTCACCCCTCCACTTT
CDR3 protein: CASSLRGTGNNSPLHF
V gene: TRBV5-6
CDR3 length: 16
D gene: .
clone size: few
J gene: TRBJ1-6

CDR3 DNA: TGTGCCAGCAGTTTTGGGACGAGGAAAGCCTACGAGCAGTACTTC
CDR3 protein: CASSFGTRKAYEQYF
V gene: TRBV27
CDR3 length: 15
D gene: .
clone size: few
J gene: TRBJ2-7

CDR3 DNA: TGTGCCAGCAGGTCAATGGGGGACGAGCAGTACTTC
CDR3 protein: CASRSMGDEQYF
V gene: TRBV11-2
CDR3 length: 12
D gene: .
clone size: many
J gene: TRBJ2-7